The 32 T cell receptor beta chains reported below all come from one sample, sequenced in a study of shared clonotypes between healthy human individuals. Repertoires were generated with immunoSEQ multiplex PCR, while TCRdb's copy carries only in-frame clones and drops some. The profile shows approximately 1.1 million clones, about 84% of them singletons. Sequenced input: memory CD4+ T cells from PBMCs. Subset here: CD45RA-negative fraction. Every receptor here comes from a man younger than 30 in good health. Some clones in this sample may be carry-over from other donors' samples.

This clone was picked up one time. V usage is TRBV5-1 and J usage is TRBJ2-2; D unclear. Per the germline V gene, CDR1 is SGHRS and CDR2 is YFSETQ. This CDR3 is 14 amino acids long. The V end was cut by 0 bases, the J end by 9 bases, with 12 bases between. CDR3 region: CASSLATPGRELFF. The DNA of the CDR3 is TGCGCCAGCAGCTTGGCGACCCCTGGACGGGAGCTGTTTTTT. The whole variable domain, filled in from reference TRBV5-1 and TRBJ2-2, reads KAGVTQTPRYLIKTRGQQVTLSCSPISGHRSVSWYQQTPGQGLQFLFEYFSETQRNKGNFPGRFSGRQFSNSRSEMNVSTLELGDSALYLCASSLATPGRELFFGEGSRLTVL.

The chain joins TRBV10-2 to TRBJ2-5, with D perhaps TRBD2 (6 bases). Germline V gene data show CDR1 as WSHSY and CDR2 as SAAADI. V was clipped by 5 bases and J by 2 bases, with 15 bases between them. This CDR3 region has 15 residues. The CDR3 DNA sequence: TGCGCCAGCAGTTGGGTAGCGGCGGATCAAGAGACCCAGTACTTC. Translation gives CASSWVAADQETQYF.

Regarding this clone: Other DNA sequences from this sample encode an identical CDR3 as well. The chain uses TRBV7-3 and TRBJ1-1, with unresolved D. This CDR3 spans 13 amino acids. Germline assignment: CDR1 SGHTA and CDR2 FQGTGA. V gave up 1 base and J gave up 0 bases, with 3 bases separating them. CDR3 nucleotide sequence: TGTGCCAGCAGCTTAAGCTTGAACACTGAAGCTTTCTTT. Amino acid sequence: CASSLSLNTEAFF.

This clone was seen many times. The J gene is TRBJ2-7, the V gene TRBV27; TRBD2 aligns across 8 bases. CDR1 and CDR2 (germline): MNHEY, SMNVEV (reference sequence). The CDR3 totals 16 residues. Trimming at V came to 5 bases and at J to 7 bases, leaving 16 bases not matched to a gene. The CDR3 DNA sequence: TGTGCCAGCAGTCGGGCTCTGAGAGCGGGAGAGGGAGAGCAGTACTTC. It is translated as CASSRALRAGEGEQYF.

The chain recombines TRBV5-1 with TRBJ2-7; 11 nucleotides match TRBD2. Per germline, CDR1 SGHRS and CDR2 YFSETQ. V gave up 2 bases and J gave up 2 bases; unmatched junction bases: 6. The CDR3 is 16 residues long. Here the CDR3 reads CASSFGRLAGTYEQYF. CDR3 coding DNA: TGCGCCAGCAGCTTCGGAAGACTAGCGGGAACCTACGAGCAGTACTTC.

The chain has TRBV19 and TRBJ2-5; D might be TRBD2 (6 bases). The CDR3 is 13 residues long. CDR1 is LNHDA and CDR2 is SQIVND in the germline V gene (reference sequence). V shed 7 bases and J shed 2 bases, with 11 bases lying between them. The CDR3 here is CASTGGGQETQYF. Written as DNA, the CDR3 is TGTGCCAGTACGGGCGGAGGGCAAGAGACCCAGTACTTC. Using reference TRBV19 and TRBJ2-5 for the parts outside the CDR3, the full variable domain is DGGITQSPKYLFRKEGQNVTLSCEQNLNHDAMYWYRQDPGQGLRLIYYSQIVNDFQKGDIAEGYSVSREKKESFPLTVTSAQKNPTAFYLCASTGGGQETQYFGPGTRLLVL.

The V gene is TRBV5-6, the J gene TRBJ1-1, with TRBD1 as a possible D gene (6 bases). Germline CDR1 and CDR2: SGHDT and YYEEEE. The CDR3 is 14 residues long. The V end lost 6 bases, the J end lost 5 bases, and 17 bases lay between the germline ends. The CDR3 DNA reads TGTGCCAGCACCATAGGGGGTATGGTGACTGAAGCTTTCTTT. Its protein is CASTIGGMVTEAFF.

A few counts support this clone. CDR3 sequence (DNA): TGTGCCAGCAGCGTTCGTGTCGGTGGAGAGCAGTTCTTC. This translates into CASSVRVGGEQFF. The gene calls are TRBV9 and TRBJ2-1; D remains ambiguous. Germline CDR1 is SGDLS and CDR2 is YYNGEE. This CDR3 is 13 amino acids long. Trimming removed 2 bases at V and 10 bases at J, with 13 bases between.

The genes are TRBV5-1 and TRBJ2-7; possible D gene TRBD2, 7 bases. Germline loops: CDR1 SGHRS, CDR2 YFSETQ. This CDR3 is 14 amino acids long. The V gene lost 4 bases and the J gene lost 2 bases, with 13 bases spanning the gap. As DNA, the CDR3 is TGCGCCAGCAGCGGCGGGGGCACCCCCTACGAGCAGTACTTC. Its translation: CASSGGGTPYEQYF. The variable domain in full, completed from reference TRBV5-1 and TRBJ2-7, reads KAGVTQTPRYLIKTRGQQVTLSCSPISGHRSVSWYQQTPGQGLQFLFEYFSETQRNKGNFPGRFSGRQFSNSRSEMNVSTLELGDSALYLCASSGGGTPYEQYFGPGTRLTVT.

This clone was seen once. The V call is TRBV21-1, the J call TRBJ1-5. TRBV21-1 is a pseudogene segment. The CDR3 covers 16 residues. The CDR3 loop is CASSKGEGASNQPQHF. DNA for the CDR3: TGTGCCAGCAGCAAAGGGGAGGGTGCGAGCAATCAGCCCCAGCATTTT.

The chain combines TRBV2 with TRBJ2-1; 7 bases fit TRBD1. Germline assignment: CDR1 SNHLY and CDR2 FYNNEI. This CDR3 is built from 15 residues. J gave up 8 bases and V 4 bases, and 11 bases lay outside the gene matches. For the CDR3, the DNA is TGTGCCAGCAGTGCAGACAGGGCAGGATACGATGAGCAGTTCTTC. Its protein product is CASSADRAGYDEQFF.

The rearrangement links TRBV27 to TRBJ2-7; TRBD1 might be the D (5 bases). This CDR3 region has 14 residues. Looked up from germline, CDR1 is MNHEY and CDR2 is SMNVEV (reference sequence). Trimming cost V 3 bases and J 3 bases, with 12 bases left between them. DNA for the CDR3: TGTGCCAGCAGTTTCCAGGGAAGAAACTACGAGCAGTACTTC. Translated: CASSFQGRNYEQYF.

The chain recombines TRBV5-4 with TRBJ2-3, with D tentatively TRBD2 (5 bases). Germline V gene sequence: CDR1 SGHNT, CDR2 YYREEE (reference sequence). The CDR3 is 11 residues long. V lost 2 bases and J 7 bases, leaving 5 bases between the germline ends. CDR3 DNA: TGTGCCAGCAGCTTCGGGAATACGCAGTATTTT. The encoded protein is CASSFGNTQYF.

The rearrangement joins TRBV27 to TRBJ2-3, with D perhaps matching TRBD1 or TRBD2 (5 bases each). Germline CDR1 MNHEY, CDR2 SMNVEV (reference sequence). The CDR3 sequence is 18 residues long. Deletions cut 3 bases from V and 1 base from J, with 20 bases between. Here the CDR3 DNA reads TGTGCCAGCAGTTTGGTGGGAGAGGGGCGGTTCGGCACAGATACGCAGTATTTT. Its protein product is CASSLVGEGRFGTDTQYF.

The chain joins TRBV15 to TRBJ1-4, with 7 bases matching TRBD1. Trimming removed 3 bases from V and 8 bases from J; junction bases left unmatched: 9. The CDR3 runs to 15 residues. In germline, CDR1 is LNHNV, CDR2 YYDKDF (reference sequence). Written as DNA, the CDR3 is TGTGCCACCAGCAGTACAGGGGTTCTAGGAGAAAAACTGTTTTTT. This sequence encodes CATSSTGVLGEKLFF. Drawing the rest from reference TRBV15 and TRBJ1-4, the complete variable domain is DAMVIQNPRYQVTQFGKPVTLSCSQTLNHNVMYWYQQKSSQAPKLLFHYYDKDFNNEADTPDNFQSRRPNTSFCFLDIRSPGLGDTAMYLCATSSTGVLGEKLFFGSGTQLSVL.

To note about this clone: A far more abundant clone sits one base away, making this likely a read error. Other DNA variants within this sample encode the same CDR3. The chain carries TRBV9 and TRBJ1-1; no clear D gene. The CDR3 totals 13 residues. The V and J ends lost 0 bases and 1 base respectively, with 4 bases between them. Germline lookup yields CDR1 SGDLS and CDR2 YYNGEE. The CDR3 protein is CASSVGENTEAFF. The CDR3 nucleotides are TGTGCCAGCAGCGTAGGGGAGAACACTGAAGCTTTCTTT. Based on the CDR3 plus reference TRBV9 and TRBJ1-1, the full variable domain is DSGVTQTPKHLITATGQRVTLRCSPRSGDLSVYWYQQSLDQGLQFLIQYYNGEERAKGNILERFSAQQFPDLHSELNLSSLELGDSALYFCASSVGENTEAFFGQGTRLTVV.

The CDR3 DNA sequence: TGTGCCAGCAGCTTAGATGCGTTAACCGAGCAGTTCTTC. Encoded protein: CASSLDALTEQFF. The J gene is TRBJ2-1, the V gene TRBV11-2; no clear D. Per germline, CDR1 SGHAT and CDR2 FQNNGV. The CDR3 length is 13 residues. V lost 0 bases and J lost 10, with 10 bases in between.

The rearrangement joins TRBV28 to TRBJ1-2; TRBD1 matches 8 bases. Germline lookup yields CDR1 MDHEN and CDR2 SYDVKM. There are 15 residues in the CDR3. J was trimmed by 4 bases and V by 2 bases; bases with no gene match: 6. In DNA form, the CDR3 reads TGTGCCAGCAGTTTAAGCCGACAGGGGACCTATGGCTACACCTTC. Its protein product is CASSLSRQGTYGYTF.

This chain joins TRBV10-3 and TRBJ2-5; D unclear. Germline values: CDR1 ENHRY, CDR2 SYGVKD. The V gene lost 5 bases and the J gene lost 5 bases, with 6 bases spanning the gap. The CDR3 loop spans 11 amino acids. The CDR3 bases are TGTGCCATCAGTTTCGGGGAGACCCAGTACTTC. Translation gives CAISFGETQYF.

This clone was observed a single time. This sequence joins TRBV9 and TRBJ2-7, with D unresolved. The CDR3 covers 15 residues. The V gene's germline CDR1 is SGDLS and CDR2 YYNGEE. Between the trimmed V and J ends, which lost 7 bases and 3 bases, there was a span of 20 bases. CDR3: CASPFSFSEIYEQYF. The CDR3 nucleotides read TGTGCCAGCCCATTCTCCTTTTCGGAAATCTACGAGCAGTACTTC.

Many counts were recorded for this clone. In the same sample, other DNA sequences code for this CDR3. J is TRBJ2-2 and V is TRBV28; D tentatively reads TRBD1 or TRBD2 (5 bases each). Trimming left V 6 bases short and J 0 bases short, with 8 bases between. The CDR3 consists of 14 residues. Germline V CDR1 and CDR2: MDHEN, SYDVKM. The CDR3 DNA is TGTGCCAGCAGCGGGACGGCGAACACCGGGGAGCTGTTTTTT. The encoded protein is CASSGTANTGELFF.

The chain links TRBV21-1 to TRBJ2-7; the DNA was not compared with TRBD1, the D call given in the table. TRBV21-1 is a recognized pseudogene. The CDR3 is 14 amino acids. CDR3: CASRLPDSSYEQYF. CDR3 DNA sequence: TGTGCCAGCAGGTTGCCAGACAGCTCCTACGAGCAGTACTTC.

About this clone: The sample contains more than one DNA sequence encoding this CDR3. The V and J genes are TRBV28 and TRBJ2-7; D gene uncertain. The ends were cut back, 6 bases at V and 2 bases at J, with 11 bases in the middle. Germline V gives CDR1 MDHEN, CDR2 SYDVKM. The CDR3 sequence is 13 residues long. Here the CDR3 reads CASRLTGPYEQYF. The CDR3 region has the DNA TGTGCCAGCAGGCTGACGGGTCCCTACGAGCAGTACTTC.

This clone has only a few counts. This clone may be a read error of a much larger clone one base away. The same CDR3 is also encoded by other DNA sequences in this sample. V gene TRBV7-2 combines with J gene TRBJ1-1; D gene ambiguous. The germline V and J ends were trimmed by 5 bases and 0 bases, with 4 bases remaining between them. There are 12 residues in the CDR3. CDR1 and CDR2 from the germline V gene are SGHTA and FQGNSA. The CDR3 coding sequence is TGTGCCAGCAGCCTAATGAACACTGAAGCTTTCTTT. It translates to CASSLMNTEAFF.

The chain's CDR3 is CASSLGHGRASYNEQFF. In nucleotides, the CDR3 is TGTGCCAGCAGCTTAGGTCACGGGAGGGCCTCCTACAATGAGCAGTTCTTC. The V gene is TRBV7-9, the J gene TRBJ2-1; 8 positions agree with TRBD2. Trimming removed 1 base from V and 0 bases from J; junction bases left unmatched: 5. The germline V gene encodes CDR1 SEHNR and CDR2 FQNEAQ (reference sequence). The CDR3 runs 17 residues.

This sequence joins TRBV2 and TRBJ2-3, with D tentatively TRBD1 (6 bases). Trimming took off 1 base at V and 2 bases at J, with 10 bases between the two ends. The V gene's germline CDR1 is SNHLY and CDR2 FYNNEI. The CDR3 covers 15 residues. The DNA for the CDR3 is TGTGCCAGCAGTGAAGGGGGACAAACCACAGATACGCAGTATTTT. It is translated as CASSEGGQTTDTQYF.

The chain employs TRBV27 and TRBJ2-7; D unclear. The CDR3 is 14 amino acids. V lost 8 bases to trimming and J lost 0 bases, with 14 bases between them. Germline values: CDR1 MNHEY, CDR2 SMNVEV (reference sequence). The CDR3 DNA sequence: TGTGCCAGCCGGTCATGGGGTGTCTCCTACGAGCAGTACTTC. Translation gives CASRSWGVSYEQYF.

V is TRBV5-1 and J is TRBJ1-2; a weak D match, TRBD1 (5 bases). CDR3 length equals 14 residues. Trimming pared 2 bases from V and 5 bases from J, leaving 13 bases between. Germline CDR1 and CDR2: SGHRS and YFSETQ. This chain's CDR3 is CASSLTSGGYGYTF. The DNA of the CDR3 is TGCGCCAGCAGCTTAACCTCCGGGGGGTATGGCTACACCTTC.

The chain recombines TRBV30 with TRBJ2-5; tentatively, D is TRBD1 (6 bases). TRBJ2-7 explains the end of the DNA better; the J call may be wrong. The CDR3 covers 11 residues. Germline V gives CDR1 GTSNPN, CDR2 SVGIG (reference sequence). DNA for the CDR3: TGTGCCTACCAGACAGGTGACGAGCAGTACTTC. The encoded protein is CAYQTGDEQYF.

A word on this clone: This clone may be a read error of a much larger clone one base away. V usage is TRBV28 and J usage is TRBJ2-2, with 7 bases that match TRBD1. Unmatched junction bases numbered 14, after V lost 7 bases and J lost 3 bases. The CDR3 contains 17 residues. The germline V gene encodes CDR1 MDHEN and CDR2 SYDVKM. The CDR3 sequence is CASNQGVARVDTGELFF. CDR3 DNA sequence: TGTGCCAGCAACCAGGGGGTGGCGAGAGTCGACACCGGGGAGCTGTTTTTT.

The DNA of the CDR3 is TGTGCCAGCAGCCCGGTCGGGGTGCCTAATGAAAAACTGTTTTTT. The encoded protein is CASSPVGVPNEKLFF. The V and J genes are TRBV5-4 and TRBJ1-4, with unresolved D. Germline lookup yields CDR1 SGHNT and CDR2 YYREEE (reference sequence). Between the trimmed V and J ends, which lost 4 bases and 3 bases, there was a span of 13 bases. The CDR3 runs 15 residues. Drawing the rest from reference TRBV5-4 and TRBJ1-4, the complete variable domain is ETGVTQSPTHLIKTRGQQVTLRCSSQSGHNTVSWYQQALGQGPQFIFQYYREEENGRGNFPPRFSGLQFPNYSSELNVNALELDDSALYLCASSPVGVPNEKLFFGSGTQLSVL.

J is TRBJ2-7 and V is TRBV11-1; D gene ambiguous. Germline assignment: CDR1 SGHAT and CDR2 FQDESV (reference sequence). Trimming cost V 5 bases and J 0 bases, with 2 bases left between them. The CDR3 length is 11 residues. CDR3 sequence reads: CASSASYEQYF. CDR3 DNA sequence: TGTGCCAGCAGCGCCTCCTACGAGCAGTACTTC.